The 23 T cell receptor beta chains presented below share a single source sample, sequenced in a study of immune characterization of retroperitoneal liposarcoma. Using its own MiXCR run on the PCR reads, TCRdb lists one record per CDR3 protein. Here the sample spans about 9,700 distinct CDR3 sequences, around a quarter being singletons. The sample consisted of tumor tissue. The receptors were sampled from a female donor with retroperitoneal liposarcoma.

The rearrangement uses TRBV6-1 and TRBJ2-3, with a possible D match to TRBD2 (7 bases). This CDR3 region has 15 residues. The germline V gene encodes CDR1 MNHNS and CDR2 SASEGT. V was cut by 6 bases and J by 6 bases, with 19 bases left in between. This CDR3 reads CASRRGLGGSDTQYF. As DNA, the CDR3 is TGTGCCAGCAGACGCGGACTAGGGGGTTCGGATACGCAGTATTTT.

This clonotype was picked up many times. The V gene is TRBV6-1, the J gene TRBJ1-1, with a tentative D call TRBD1 (5 bases). CDR3 length equals 13 residues. V was cut by 7 bases and J by 5 bases, with 14 bases left in between. The germline V gene has CDR1 MNHNS and CDR2 SASEGT. The CDR3 DNA reads as TGTGCCAGCACCGAAGGGGCAGTGACTGAAGCTTTCTTT. Protein product: CASTEGAVTEAFF.

This clonotype was picked up a small number of times. A read error may produce the germline difference seen at one junction end. This chain joins TRBV7-6 and TRBJ2-1; TRBD1 might be the D (6 bases). The J call is doubtful: the DNA matches TRBJ2-7 better. CDR3 length equals 13 residues. The V gene's germline CDR1 is SGHVS and CDR2 FNYEAQ. The CDR3 is CASSLSGDYEQYF. In DNA, the CDR3 is TGTGCTAGCAGCTTATCAGGGGATTACGAGCAGTACTTC.

A few counts support this clonotype. V and J are TRBV6-4 and TRBJ2-1, with 10 positions matching TRBD2. The CDR3 has 15 amino acids. Germline V gene data show CDR1 as MRHNA and CDR2 as SNTAGT. Trimming took 6 bases from V and 5 from J; bases not matched to a gene: 7. The CDR3 region has the DNA TGTGCCAGCAGCGTAGCGGGGGGCACACACAATGAGCAGTTCTTC. It is translated as CASSVAGGTHNEQFF.

This clonotype was counted ten times or more. V usage is TRBV7-2 and J usage is TRBJ1-1, with a possible D match to TRBD1 (6 bases). Germline values: CDR1 SGHTA, CDR2 FQGNSA. The CDR3 spans 15 residues. The V end lost 1 base, the J end lost 4 bases, and 13 bases lay between the germline ends. The DNA of the CDR3 is TGTGCCAGCAGCTTAGACCCAGGGACAACCACTGAAGCTTTCTTT. It yields the protein CASSLDPGTTTEAFF. Looking up the rest from reference TRBV7-2 and TRBJ1-1 gives the full variable domain: GAGVSQSPSNKVTEKGKDVELRCDPISGHTALYWYRQSLGQGLEFLIYFQGNSAPDKSGLPSDRFSAERTGGSVSTLTIQRTQQEDSAVYLCASSLDPGTTTEAFFGQGTRLTVV.

A few counts support this clonotype. This sequence joins TRBV5-1 and TRBJ2-5, with TRBD2 matching 7 bases. V was pared by 0 bases and J by 4 bases, with 9 bases of the junction left unmatched. The CDR3 spans 16 residues. Germline CDR1 SGHRS, CDR2 YFSETQ. This CDR3 reads CASSLDSRLARETQYF. CDR3 nucleotide sequence: TGCGCCAGCAGCTTGGATTCCAGACTAGCTCGAGAGACCCAGTACTTC.

In this sample, this clonotype turned up many times. This chain uses TRBV28 with TRBJ2-7; no definite D call. CDR1 is MDHEN, CDR2 SYDVKM, per germline. The CDR3 runs to 14 residues. Trimming removed 3 bases at V and 6 bases at J, with 15 bases between. The CDR3 DNA is TGTGCCAGCAGTTTCGGCGGTCCTCAGGCCGAGCAGTACTTC. Translated, it gives CASSFGGPQAEQYF.

There are a few counts of this clonotype. A much larger clone lies a single base off, so this may be a read error. The CDR3 DNA reads TGTGCCAGCAGCTTATCGGGACTCGCCTACGAGCAGTTCTTC. Amino acid sequence: CASSLSGLAYEQFF. V and J are TRBV7-8 and TRBJ2-1; TRBD2 might be the D (6 bases). This CDR3 has 14 residues. V lost 2 bases and J 10 bases, leaving 15 bases between the germline ends. The germline V gene encodes CDR1 SGHVS and CDR2 FQNEAQ.

In this sample, this clonotype turned up once. The CDR3 spells CASSYSTRTGLAYTF. CDR3 DNA: TGTGCCAGCAGTTACTCGACTCGGACAGGGCTGGCCTACACCTTC. The J gene is TRBJ1-2, the V gene TRBV6-6; 8 positions match TRBD1. CDR1 is MNHNY and CDR2 is SVGAGI in the germline V gene (reference sequence). This CDR3 contains 15 residues. The V segment lost 0 bases and the J segment 10 bases; nucleotides outside the gene matches: 10.

The chain couples TRBV4-1 to TRBJ2-4, with 13 nucleotides matching TRBD2. The CDR3 runs 17 residues. In germline, CDR1 is MGHRA, CDR2 YSYEKL. With V trimmed by 2 bases and J by 13 bases, 14 bases remained unmatched. For the CDR3, the DNA is TGCGCCAGCAGCCAATGGACTAGCGGGAGAAACTACAATGAGCAGTACTTC. It is translated as CASSQWTSGRNYNEQYF.

The V and J genes are TRBV7-2 and TRBJ2-1; 9 nucleotides agree with TRBD2. The CDR3 extends over 14 amino acids. Germline V gene lookup returns CDR1 SGHTA and CDR2 FQGNSA. With V trimmed by 1 base and J by 8 bases, 3 bases remained unmatched. In nucleotides, the CDR3 is TGTGCCAGCAGCTTAGAGCGGGGGGTGGATGAGCAGTTCTTC. Protein sequence: CASSLERGVDEQFF.

The V and J genes are TRBV12-3 or TRBV12-4 and TRBJ1-5; TRBD1 agrees at 7 bases. CDR3 length: 14 amino acids. J was trimmed by 5 bases and V by 1 base; bases with no gene match: 2. CDR3 residues: CASSLGDSDQPQHF. CDR3 nucleotides: TGTGCCAGCAGTTTAGGGGACAGTGATCAGCCCCAGCATTTT.

This clonotype was seen only once. The chain couples TRBV24-1 to TRBJ2-1, with TRBD2 identical over 9 bases. Gene TRBJ2-7 matches the end of the DNA better, so the J call may be wrong. Germline CDR1 and CDR2: KGHDR and SFDVKD. This CDR3 is 17 amino acids long. For the CDR3, the DNA is TGTGCCACCAGTGGAGCGCGGGGGGGCCTAGCCTACAATGAGCAGTACTTC. It codes for CATSGARGGLAYNEQYF.

The CDR3 region is CASSKRGTGVSYNEQFF. Written as DNA, the CDR3 is TGTGCCAGCAGTAAAAGGGGGACAGGGGTCTCCTACAATGAGCAGTTCTTC. The V call is TRBV6-1, the J call TRBJ2-1, with TRBD1 matching over 10 bases. The germline CDR1 and CDR2 sequences are MNHNS and SASEGT. CDR3 length: 17 amino acids. Unmatched junction bases numbered 7, after V lost 5 bases and J lost 0 bases.

The J gene is TRBJ2-5, the V gene TRBV11-2; TRBD1 matches 7 bases. The CDR3 is 17 amino acids. With V trimmed by 5 bases and J by 11 bases, 23 bases remained unmatched. CDR1 SGHAT and CDR2 FQNNGV come from the germline V gene. CDR3 sequence reads: CASSPWTGGLSYNEQYF. The DNA of the CDR3 is TGTGCCAGCAGCCCGTGGACAGGCGGTCTCTCCTACAATGAGCAGTACTTC.

This clonotype is medium-sized (0.01 to 0.1%) by share. The chain carries TRBV6-1 and TRBJ2-1; TRBD2 agrees at 8 bases. The end of the DNA is better explained by TRBJ2-7, so the J call may be wrong. This CDR3 has 15 residues. Germline assignment: CDR1 MNHNS and CDR2 SASEGT. CDR3: CASSSTSGASYEQYF. CDR3 DNA: TGTGCCAGCAGCTCTACTAGCGGAGCCTCCTACGAGCAGTACTTC.

This sequence joins TRBV11-3 and TRBJ2-1; 7 nucleotides match TRBD1. The CDR3 runs 14 residues. Germline V gene data show CDR1 as SGHNT and CDR2 as YENEEA. V was clipped by 4 bases and J by 13 bases; unmatched bases: 13. In DNA, the CDR3 is TGTGCCAGCAGCTCGTCGACAGGGAAGGAGACCCAGTTCTTC. Protein product: CASSSSTGKETQFF.

This clonotype was observed once. V usage is TRBV6-1 and J usage is TRBJ2-3, with no clear D. The J call may be wrong; the DNA end is better matched by TRBJ2-1. The CDR3 covers 13 residues. Germline V CDR1 and CDR2: MNHNS, SASEGT. The CDR3 DNA sequence: TGTGCCAGCAGTGCCGGGTATAATTACGAGCAGTTCTTC. Its protein is CASSAGYNYEQFF.

This clonotype was picked up a small number of times. The chain links TRBV6-6 to TRBJ1-2; weak D call: TRBD1 (6 bases). With 2 bases removed from V and 5 bases from J, the gap between germline ends came to 9 bases. The CDR3 length is 13 residues. Germline lookup yields CDR1 MNHNY and CDR2 SVGAGI (reference sequence). DNA for the CDR3: TGTGCCAGCAGTTACAACAGGGCGTATGGCTACACCTTC. Residues: CASSYNRAYGYTF.

This rearrangement joins TRBV27 to TRBJ2-1; 9 bases fit TRBD2. This CDR3 is built from 15 residues. Germline trimming cut 3 bases from V and 8 bases from J; bases unmatched to any gene: 8. Germline CDR1 reads MNHEY; CDR2 reads SMNVEV (reference sequence). In nucleotides, the CDR3 is TGTGCCAGCAGTTTCGGTAACGCGGGAGGGGATGAGCAGTTCTTC. It is translated as CASSFGNAGGDEQFF.

This clonotype appeared many times. The chain carries TRBV27 and TRBJ2-3; D perhaps matches TRBD2 (6 bases). Deletions cut 5 bases from V and 0 bases from J, with 12 bases between. The germline V gene encodes CDR1 MNHEY and CDR2 SMNVEV (reference sequence). This CDR3 comprises 15 residues. This CDR3 is CASSLGGISTDTQYF. CDR3 DNA: TGTGCCAGCAGTCTTGGCGGGATTAGCACAGATACGCAGTATTTT.

This clonotype has only a few counts. V gene TRBV6-1 combines with J gene TRBJ2-1, with a possible D match to TRBD2 (6 bases). CDR1 is MNHNS, CDR2 SASEGT, per germline. V shed 4 bases and J shed 10 bases, with 20 bases lying between them. The CDR3 contains 15 residues. The DNA of the CDR3 is TGTGCCAGCAGTGCCGCCAGGGCGGGGACCTACGAGCAGTTCTTC. This codes for CASSAARAGTYEQFF.

This clonotype was seen ten or more times. This chain joins TRBV11-3 and TRBJ2-1, with D tentatively TRBD1 (6 bases). TRBJ2-7 matches the DNA end more closely, so the J call is doubtful. CDR3 size: 12 residues. CDR1 SGHNT and CDR2 YENEEA come from the germline V gene. DNA for the CDR3: TGTGCCAGCAGCCAGGGGCCCTACGAGCAGTACTTC. Protein sequence: CASSQGPYEQYF.